This TCR beta chain originates from a study of identical twins. Template switching, a step in the protocol, added a universal primer site, and cDNA carried unique molecular identifiers. TCRdb re-called the 5' RACE reads through MiXCR, storing one row per CDR3 protein. Among about 570,000 distinct CDR3 sequences listed, approximately 9.6% were seen once. Study-level points and caveats: Among monozygotic twins, out-of-frame TCR alpha sharing exceeded what models predicted. Beta clonotypes that were abundant in cord blood contained fewer insertions, a pattern absent from memory repertoires. Partly confounded zero-insertion analyses could result from invariant MAIT and iNKT cells.

For this clonotype: The antigen is undetermined.

The CDR3 has 17 amino acids. Unmatched junction bases numbered 11, after V lost 4 bases and J lost 6 bases. CDR1 and CDR2 (germline): SGHRS, YFSETQ. The sample also formed part of further work on yellow fever vaccine responses in identical twins.

This rearrangement joins TRBV5-1 to TRBJ1-6, with 9 nucleotides matching TRBD1. This TCR was recovered from a woman aged 18-29 years in good health. Sequencing used PBMCs. CDR3 DNA sequence: TGCGCCAGCAGCGAGGACAGGGGACGAACACCTAATTCACCCCTCCACTTT. This codes for CASSEDRGRTPNSPLHF.